The clone carrying this T cell receptor (beta chain) was observed once. Generated by immunoSEQ multiplex PCR, the TCRdb table keeps only in-frame clones and is missing some. The sample includes 150,000 to 200,000 clones, 84% of them seen just once. CDR3 length equals 13 residues. Germline assignment: CDR1 SGHAT and CDR2 FQNNGV. The V end lost 7 bases, the J end lost 4 bases, and 13 bases lay between the germline ends. This sample was taken from a study of blood T cell repertoires in COVID-19. The source of this sequence is a woman over 75 with acute or convalescent COVID-19. Sequenced material: peripheral blood. The V and J genes are TRBV11-2 and TRBJ1-1, with D unresolved. The CDR3 loop is CASKIGVRTEAFF. CDR3 in DNA: TGTGCCAGCAAGATCGGGGTTCGCACTGAAGCTTTCTTT. The entire variable domain, with the rest obtained from reference TRBV11-2 and TRBJ1-1, is as follows: EAGVAQSPRYKIIEKRQSVAFWCNPISGHATLYWYQQILGQGPKLLIQFQNNGVVDDSQLPKDRFSAERLKGVDSTLKIQPAKLEDSAVYLCASKIGVRTEAFFGQGTRLTVV.